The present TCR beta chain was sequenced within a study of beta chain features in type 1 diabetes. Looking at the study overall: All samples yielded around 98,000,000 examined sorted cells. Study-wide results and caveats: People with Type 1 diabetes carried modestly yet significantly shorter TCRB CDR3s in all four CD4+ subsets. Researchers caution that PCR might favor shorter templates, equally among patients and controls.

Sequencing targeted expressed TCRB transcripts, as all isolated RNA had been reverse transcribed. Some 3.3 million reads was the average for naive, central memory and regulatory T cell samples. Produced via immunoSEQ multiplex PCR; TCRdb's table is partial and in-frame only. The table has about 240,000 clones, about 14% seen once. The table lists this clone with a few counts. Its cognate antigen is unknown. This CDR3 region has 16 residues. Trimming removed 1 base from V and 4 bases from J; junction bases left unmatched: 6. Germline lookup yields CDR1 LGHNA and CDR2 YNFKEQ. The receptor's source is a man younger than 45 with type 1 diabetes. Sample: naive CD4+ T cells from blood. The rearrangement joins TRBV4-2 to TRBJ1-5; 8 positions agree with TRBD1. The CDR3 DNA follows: TGTGCCAGCAGCCAAGGGCTGACAGGGGAAAATCAGCCCCAGCATTTT. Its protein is CASSQGLTGENQPQHF.